This T cell receptor beta chain was documented in a study of T cells in Graves' hyperthyroidism and ophthalmopathy. Whole-study findings and limits: Most clonotypes expanded in the thyroid (above 0.001) were also present in blood.

This clonotype was detected ten times or more. Its antigen remains unidentified. Amplification yielded TCR beta CDR3 regions, with RNA transcripts as the source. A set of HTBI primers served as the primers for a first-round RT-PCR of the TCR CDR3. TCRdb redid the calling of the multiplex PCR reads with MiXCR, one entry per CDR3 protein. In the table there are 200,000 to 250,000 distinct CDR3 sequences, roughly 17% of which are singletons. Diagnoses were established using clinical symptoms, serum thyroxine and TRAb, thyroid ultrasound and orbital computed tomography. The sample taken for sequencing was blood. The sequence was obtained from a woman aged 45 to 65 with Graves' hyperthyroidism.

CDR3 protein: CASSQGSVQNSNQPQHF. The CDR3 region has the DNA TGTGCCAGCAGCCAAGGCTCAGTCCAAAATAGCAATCAGCCCCAGCATTTT. The genes are TRBV3-1 and TRBJ1-5; no clear D gene. V gave up 1 base and J gave up 0 bases, with 13 bases separating them. The CDR3 has 17 amino acids. Germline V gene sequence: CDR1 LGHDT, CDR2 YNNKEL (reference sequence).